A selection of T cell receptor beta chains follows, all from one sample in a study of blood T cell repertoires in COVID-19. Clones were read by immunoSEQ multiplex PCR, and TCRdb kept only the in-frame ones, dropping some. The sample holds more than 200,000 clones, around 90% seen once. The specimen sequenced was peripheral blood. Receptors originate from a human donor in a cohort sampled during active COVID-19. Each CDR3 is given with its conserved first and last residue. D genes are given only for firm matches. The size field is filled for only some rows; it gives once, few, many or a size class.

TRBD1 | TRBJ1-4 | TRBV7-2 | . | CASSSPGQGSEKLFF | TGTGCCAGCAGCTCGCCGGGACAGGGGTCGGAAAAACTGTTTTTT
TRBD1 | TRBJ1-1 | TRBV28 | . | CASSSRQGLVEAFF | TGTGCCAGCAGTTCCCGACAGGGTCTTGTTGAAGCTTTCTTT
. | TRBJ2-6 | TRBV6-1 | . | CASSDGQPSSSGANVLTF | TGTGCCAGCAGTGACGGACAGCCCTCGTCCTCTGGGGCCAACGTCCTGACTTTC
TRBD1 | TRBJ2-2 | TRBV5-1 | . | CASREGARNGELFF | TGCGCCAGCAGAGAGGGGGCAAGGAACGGGGAGCTGTTTTTT
. | TRBJ2-5 | TRBV21-1 | . | CASSKAPPEEAGGPGKTQYF | TGTGCCAGCAGCAAAGCCCCCCCCGAGGAAGCGGGGGGGCCGGGTAAGACCCAGTACTTC
TRBD2 | TRBJ2-7 | TRBV7-3 | . | CASSLDGRALDEQYF | TGTGCCAGCAGCTTAGACGGGAGGGCCTTGGACGAGCAGTACTTC
TRBD1 | TRBJ1-5 | TRBV2 | . | CASREGQGLQPQHF | TGTGCCAGCAGAGAGGGACAGGGGTTACAGCCCCAGCATTTT
TRBD2 | TRBJ2-3 | TRBV7-9 | . | CASSKQRGGLFRTDTQYF | TGTGCCAGCAGCAAACAGCGGGGGGGTCTTTTTAGGACAGATACGCAGTATTTT
. | TRBJ1-2 | TRBV30 | . | CAWRSSPNYGYTF | TGTGCCTGGAGAAGTAGTCCGAACTATGGCTACACCTTC
. | TRBJ2-2 | TRBV30 | . | CAWREDPTWSDRELFF | TGTGCCTGGAGGGAGGACCCCACTTGGTCGGACCGGGAGCTGTTTTTT
TRBD1 | TRBJ1-3 | TRBV13 | . | CASSRTGKYPLRDTIYF | TGTGCCAGCAGCCGGACAGGGAAGTATCCTTTACGAGACACCATATATTTT
. | TRBJ1-4 | TRBV7-2 | . | CASSFSGLEVEKLFF | TGTGCCAGCAGCTTTTCAGGGTTGGAAGTGGAAAAACTGTTTTTT
. | TRBJ2-1 | TRBV7-8 | . | CASLREVGYNEQFF | TGTGCCAGCCTCAGGGAAGTTGGCTACAATGAGCAGTTCTTC
. | TRBJ2-3 | TRBV6-2/TRBV6-3 | . | CASSLDSPSTDTQYF | TGTGCCAGCAGTTTGGACAGCCCGAGCACAGATACGCAGTATTTT
TRBD1 | TRBJ1-2 | TRBV11-2 | once | CASSPGTGAYGYTF | TGTGCCAGCAGCCCAGGGACAGGGGCCTATGGCTACACCTTC
. | TRBJ2-7 | TRBV7-2 | . | CASSNSGQYEQYF | TGTGCCAGCAGCAATAGCGGCCAATACGAGCAGTACTTC
. | TRBJ2-7 | TRBV19 | . | CASSGHRERYEQYF | TGTGCCAGTAGTGGACACCGAGAGAGATACGAGCAGTACTTC
. | TRBJ2-7 | TRBV7-2 | . | CASSLAGREQYF | TGTGCCAGCAGCTTAGCTGGGAGAGAGCAGTACTTC
TRBD1 | TRBJ1-4 | TRBV19 | . | CASSIRQGSEKLFF | TGTGCCAGTAGTATTCGACAGGGGAGTGAAAAACTGTTTTTT
TRBD2 | TRBJ2-1 | TRBV5-1 | once | CASGGQGDSGRNEQFF | TGCGCCAGCGGAGGCCAGGGGGATAGCGGGAGAAATGAGCAGTTCTTC
. | TRBJ2-7 | TRBV12-3/TRBV12-4 | . | CASSLGAYEQYF | TGTGCCAGCAGTCTGGGGGCGTACGAGCAGTACTTC
. | TRBJ2-6 | TRBV7-8 | . | CASQLVLGGPSSGANVLTF | TGTGCCAGCCAATTAGTGTTGGGGGGGCCTAGCTCTGGGGCCAACGTCCTGACTTTC
. | TRBJ1-6 | TRBV27 | . | CASSLSRTVPLHF | TGTGCCAGCAGTTTAAGCCGAACAGTACCCCTCCACTTT
. | TRBJ2-7 | TRBV11-3 | . | CASSLDSAATREQYF | TGTGCCAGCAGCTTAGATAGCGCGGCAACCCGGGAGCAGTACTTC
TRBD2 | TRBJ2-7 | TRBV5-4 | . | CASSEGLVGYEQYF | TGTGCCAGCAGCGAAGGACTAGTAGGGTACGAGCAGTACTTC
. | TRBJ2-7 | TRBV7-2 | . | CASSLDSGTEQYF | TGTGCCAGCAGCTTAGATAGCGGAACCGAGCAGTACTTC
. | TRBJ2-7 | TRBV19 | . | CASSIYQGPAYEQYF | TGTGCCAGTAGTATCTATCAGGGCCCTGCCTACGAGCAGTACTTC
. | TRBJ2-7 | TRBV15 | . | CATSRRTTGSEQYF | TGTGCCACCAGCAGACGTACAACAGGAAGCGAGCAGTACTTT
TRBD1 | TRBJ2-7 | TRBV27 | . | CASSSPGQGAYEQYF | TGTGCCAGCAGTTCCCCGGGACAGGGGGCCTACGAGCAGTACTTC
. | TRBJ2-7 | TRBV11-2 | . | CASSLGQRYEQYF | TGTGCCAGCAGCTTAGGACAGCGCTACGAGCAGTACTTC
. | TRBJ2-1 | TRBV4-1 | . | CASSFPRNEQFF | TGCGCCAGCAGCTTCCCTCGGAATGAGCAGTTCTTC
. | TRBJ1-6 | TRBV6-5 | . | CASSRSSYNSPLHF | TGTGCCAGCAGCCGGAGCTCCTATAATTCACCCCTCCACTTT
. | TRBJ1-5 | TRBV4-3 | . | CASSQTTDSNQPQHF | TGCGCCAGCAGCCAGACGACAGATAGCAATCAGCCCCAGCATTTT
. | TRBJ1-2 | TRBV3-1/TRBV3-2 | . | CASSQDISYGYTF | TGTGCCAGCAGCCAGGACATATCCTATGGCTACACCTTC
TRBD2 | TRBJ2-2 | TRBV6-6 | . | CASRRTSEDTGELFF | TGTGCCAGCAGGAGGACTAGCGAAGACACCGGGGAGCTGTTTTTT
. | TRBJ1-2 | TRBV4-3 | . | CASSPATADYGYTF | TGCGCCAGCAGCCCGGCCACGGCGGACTATGGCTACACCTTC
. | TRBJ1-1 | TRBV5-1 | . | CASSTNERSNTEAFF | TGCGCCAGCAGCACCAATGAACGGTCGAACACTGAAGCTTTCTTT
TRBD2 | TRBJ2-7 | TRBV19 | . | CASRKTSGTYEQYF | TGTGCCAGTAGAAAGACTAGCGGGACTTACGAGCAGTACTTC
. | TRBJ1-2 | TRBV19 | . | CASSIQAGQGNYGYTF | TGTGCCAGTAGTATCCAGGCCGGTCAGGGTAACTATGGCTACACCTTC
. | TRBJ1-5 | TRBV7-6 | . | CASSQDRNQPQHF | TGTGCCAGCAGCCAAGACAGAAATCAGCCCCAGCATTTT
TRBD1 | TRBJ2-1 | TRBV7-9 | . | CASTSDRDVDEQFF | TGTGCCAGCACGTCGGACAGGGATGTAGATGAGCAGTTCTTC
TRBD1 | TRBJ1-4 | TRBV29-1 | . | CSGGQGVEKLFF | TGCAGCGGGGGACAGGGAGTAGAAAAACTGTTTTTT
. | TRBJ1-1 | TRBV27 | . | CASSFGRAGLELDTEAFF | TGTGCCAGCAGTTTTGGCCGTGCAGGGCTCGAATTAGACACTGAAGCTTTCTTT
. | TRBJ1-5 | TRBV4-3 | . | CASSQDNTGQPQHF | TGCGCCAGCAGCCAAGATAATACGGGACAGCCCCAGCATTTT
TRBD2 | TRBJ2-7 | TRBV27 | . | CASSPLREGFYEQYF | TGTGCCAGCAGTCCCCTTCGGGAGGGGTTCTACGAGCAGTACTTC